This T cell receptor (beta chain) came from a study of T cells after posttransplantation cyclophosphamide. Whole-study results and caveats: Later blood repertoires were often dominated by clones from the donor CD8+ memory compartment. Blood and skin or GI T cell repertoires showed limited TRB overlap. Recipient CMV seropositivity and CMV reactivation strongly tracked TRB clonality.

Note on this clone: The antigen is not known.

Germline-derived CDR1 and CDR2 are SGHTA and FQGTGA. The CDR3 contains 18 residues. The V segment lost 0 bases and the J segment 1 base; nucleotides outside the gene matches: 11. The method was immunoSEQ multiplex PCR; TCRdb's version includes in-frame clones alone and lacks a portion of them. The data hold 45,000 to 65,000 clones, with just over 85% observed a single time. The sequenced sample consisted of PBMCs. This clonotype was sampled from a man under 40 with a blood cancer, CMV-positive, and with a related stem cell donor. The chain is built from TRBV7-3 and TRBJ2-5; 7 nucleotides line up with TRBD1. CDR3 sequence (DNA): TGTGCCAGCAGCTTAACGCACACGTCTCGGACAGGCCAAGAGACCCAGTACTTC. Protein sequence: CASSLTHTSRTGQETQYF.